The 17 T cell receptor beta chains listed next were all sequenced from one sample in a study of T-cell memory formation after mild COVID-19. TCRdb redid the calling of the 5' RACE reads with MiXCR, one entry per CDR3 protein. The data show some 210,000 distinct CDR3 sequences, about 10% seen once. The sequenced sample consisted of PBMCs or a T cell subset sorted from them (not recorded which). These TCRs come from a man aged 18 to 35 who had mild COVID-19 (a few samples of this study predate the infection). Cell type and time point are not known.

This clonotype has just a few counts. The chain carries TRBV28 and TRBJ2-7; 9 bases line up with TRBD1. Losses at the gene ends were 3 bases for V and 2 bases for J; bases not matched to a gene: 11. CDR1 is MDHEN, CDR2 SYDVKM, per germline. The CDR3 extends over 17 amino acids. The CDR3 DNA reads as TGTGCCAGCAGTTTGTCCGACCCGGGACAGGGACCCTACGAGCAGTACGTC. Encoded protein: CASSLSDPGQGPYEQYV.

This clonotype was counted at least ten times. The V call is TRBV2, the J call TRBJ2-2; D may be TRBD2 (5 bases). Germline V gives CDR1 SNHLY, CDR2 FYNNEI. This CDR3 region has 13 residues. V was clipped by 8 bases and J by 2 bases, with 9 bases between them. The CDR3 DNA reads as TGTGCCAGCCTTAGACTAAACACCGGGGAGCTGTTTTTT. It codes for CASLRLNTGELFF.

This clonotype was recorded at least ten times. This rearrangement joins TRBV20-1 to TRBJ2-7; D call uncertain. Germline loops: CDR1 DFQATT, CDR2 SNEGSKA (reference sequence). This CDR3 contains 14 residues. V was pared by 0 bases and J by 4 bases, with 13 bases between. The CDR3 sequence: CSARDSQHFYEQYV. CDR3 nucleotides: TGCAGTGCTAGAGACTCACAGCATTTTTACGAGCAGTACGTC.

This rearrangement joins TRBV5-1 to TRBJ1-6; D perhaps matches TRBD1 (6 bases). Germline CDR1 reads SGHRS; CDR2 reads YFSETQ. This CDR3 is built from 16 residues. V shed 0 bases and J shed 7 bases, with 14 bases lying between them. CDR3 sequence: CASSLVNRGQNSPLHF. The CDR3 DNA reads TGCGCCAGCAGCTTGGTTAACCGGGGGCAAAATTCACCCCTCCACTTT. Filled out from reference TRBV5-1 and TRBJ1-6, the complete variable domain reads KAGVTQTPRYLIKTRGQQVTLSCSPISGHRSVSWYQQTPGQGLQFLFEYFSETQRNKGNFPGRFSGRQFSNSRSEMNVSTLELGDSALYLCASSLVNRGQNSPLHFGNGTRLTVT.

This clonotype has just a few counts. The chain combines TRBV29-1 with TRBJ1-2; D possibly corresponds to TRBD1 (5 bases). Looked up from germline, CDR1 is SQVTM and CDR2 is ANQGSEA. The V and J ends lost 6 bases and 7 bases respectively, with 12 bases between them. The length of the CDR3 is 11 residues. This chain's CDR3 is CSVLGDGGYTF. The DNA for the CDR3 is TGCAGCGTCCTGGGGGATGGTGGCTACACCTTC.

This chain joins TRBV20-1 and TRBJ1-2, with 7 bases that match TRBD1. CDR1 DFQATT and CDR2 SNEGSKA come from the germline V gene (reference sequence). CDR3 size: 16 residues. J gave up 6 bases and V 5 bases, and 18 bases lay outside the gene matches. Written as DNA, the CDR3 is TGCAGTGCTCCATACCGGGACAGTAGGATTTTCGATGGCTACACCTTC. It encodes CSAPYRDSRIFDGYTF.

This rearrangement joins TRBV11-2 to TRBJ1-2; unclear D gene. Trimming pared 5 bases from V and 3 bases from J, leaving 19 bases between. Germline V CDR1 and CDR2: SGHAT, FQNNGV. The CDR3 has 16 amino acids. CDR3 DNA: TGTGCCAGCAGCCGAAAGGGTGGGGTCGATGACTATGGCTACACCTTC. Its protein product is CASSRKGGVDDYGYTF.

The rearrangement links TRBV6-2 or TRBV6-3 to TRBJ1-5, with a weak D call TRBD1 (5 bases). The V gene's germline CDR1 is MNHEY and CDR2 SVGEGT. V was shortened by 2 bases and J by 7 bases, with 15 bases between the two germline ends. CDR3 size: 15 residues. The CDR3 loop reads CASSYGRGADQPQHF. The CDR3 region has the DNA TGTGCCAGCAGTTACGGAAGAGGGGCCGACCAGCCCCAGCATTTT.

This clonotype was counted a few times. V gene TRBV21-1 combines with J gene TRBJ1-1. TRBV21-1 is a pseudogene locus. The CDR3 is 13 residues long. Written as DNA, the CDR3 is TGTGCCAGCAGCACGAGACTGAACACTGAAGCTTTCTTT. This sequence encodes CASSTRLNTEAFF.

In its sample, this clonotype was seen a few times. V usage is TRBV5-6 and J usage is TRBJ1-4; weak D call: TRBD1 (5 bases). Per germline, CDR1 SGHDT and CDR2 YYEEEE. V was trimmed by 2 bases and J by 6 bases, leaving 11 bases between them. The CDR3 has 14 residues. CDR3 loop: CASSLPGTDEKLFF. The CDR3 DNA sequence: TGTGCCAGCAGCTTACCCGGGACCGATGAAAAACTGTTTTTT.

This clonotype occurred a few times. This chain joins TRBV5-1 and TRBJ2-1; D might be TRBD1 (6 bases). In germline, CDR1 is SGHRS, CDR2 YFSETQ. V gave up 3 bases and J gave up 5 bases, with 9 bases separating them. The CDR3 sequence is 13 residues long. The CDR3 loop is CASSYRVNNEQFF. In DNA form, the CDR3 reads TGCGCCAGCAGCTACAGGGTCAACAATGAGCAGTTCTTC.

The genes are TRBV7-2 and TRBJ1-5; no reliable D call. This CDR3 comprises 13 residues. Trimming shortened V by 1 base and J by 7 bases, and 8 bases separated the two germline ends. Germline CDR1 SGHTA, CDR2 FQGNSA. The CDR3 here is CASSLVLGQPQHF. The CDR3 DNA reads as TGTGCCAGCAGCTTAGTCCTTGGGCAGCCCCAGCATTTT.

The chain recombines TRBV11-2 with TRBJ2-5; 8 nucleotides match TRBD1. CDR3 length equals 14 residues. CDR1 is SGHAT, CDR2 FQNNGV, per germline. With 0 bases clipped from V and 7 bases from J, the junction kept 4 bases outside the gene matches. The DNA for the CDR3 is TGTGCCAGCAGCTTAGAATTGACAGGGGTGACCCAGTACTTC. It codes for CASSLELTGVTQYF.

This clonotype showed up just a few times. V and J are TRBV3-1 and TRBJ2-3, with 7 bases that match TRBD2. This CDR3 comprises 15 residues. The germline gives CDR1 LGHDT, CDR2 YNNKEL (reference sequence). Trimming removed 5 bases from V and 4 bases from J; junction bases left unmatched: 9. CDR3: CASSGTGGPADTQYF. As DNA, the CDR3 is TGTGCCAGCAGCGGAACGGGGGGTCCCGCAGATACGCAGTATTTT.

This clonotype was found a few times. V is TRBV4-3 and J is TRBJ2-4; D uncertain. The germline V gene has CDR1 LGHNA and CDR2 YSLEER. V shed 0 bases and J shed 5 bases, with 8 bases lying between them. CDR3 length equals 14 residues. For the CDR3, the DNA is TGCGCCAGCAGCCAAGATCTGACTCAAAACATTCAGTACTTC. The encoded protein is CASSQDLTQNIQYF.

Only a few counts were recorded for this clonotype. The chain has TRBV7-2 and TRBJ2-2; D unresolved. Trimming took off 8 bases at V and 1 base at J, with 8 bases between the two ends. The germline V gene encodes CDR1 SGHTA and CDR2 FQGNSA. CDR3 length: 13 amino acids. The chain's CDR3 is CASGYRNTGELFF. As DNA, the CDR3 is TGTGCCAGCGGCTACAGGAACACCGGGGAGCTGTTTTTT.

This rearrangement joins TRBV7-2 to TRBJ2-1, with no clear D. Trimming pared 2 bases from V and 2 bases from J, leaving 7 bases between. Germline CDR1 SGHTA, CDR2 FQGNSA. The CDR3 spans 14 residues. The CDR3 here is CASSLLSPYNEQFF. As DNA, the CDR3 is TGTGCCAGCAGCTTACTAAGTCCCTACAATGAGCAGTTCTTC. The full variable domain, in which reference TRBV7-2 and TRBJ2-1 provide the parts outside the CDR3, is GAGVSQSPSNKVTEKGKDVELRCDPISGHTALYWYRQSLGQGLEFLIYFQGNSAPDKSGLPSDRFSAERTGGSVSTLTIQRTQQEDSAVYLCASSLLSPYNEQFFGPGTRLTVL.